This is a list of T cell receptor beta chains from one sample in a study of blood T cell repertoires in COVID-19. The assay was immunoSEQ multiplex PCR, and TCRdb's table has in-frame clones only and misses some. The data contain some 500,000 clones, about 88% of them singletons. Sequencing was carried out using peripheral blood. Every receptor here comes from a woman in her 50s with COVID-19, enrolled during active disease. CDR3s include the opening cysteine and the closing phenylalanine or tryptophan. Each record gives: clone size, D gene, J gene, V gene, CDR3 DNA, CDR3 protein. A D gene is named only where the DNA matches it firmly. The size field is filled for only some rows; it gives once, few, many or a size class.

- | - | TRBJ1-3 | TRBV5-6 | TGTGCCAGCAGCTTGGGCAGTTCTGGAAACACCATATATTTT | CASSLGSSGNTIYF
once | TRBD1 | TRBJ2-5 | TRBV5-4 | TGTGCCAGCAGCCCCGGGACAGGCCAAGAGACCCAGTACTTC | CASSPGTGQETQYF
- | - | TRBJ1-1 | TRBV14 | TGTGCCAGCAGCCGAGCCACAGGGACCCTCGCTGAAGCTTTCTTT | CASSRATGTLAEAFF
once | TRBD1 | TRBJ2-2 | TRBV7-9 | TGTGCCAGCAGCGCGGGACAGGGTGGAACCGGGGAGCTGTTTTTT | CASSAGQGGTGELFF
- | TRBD2 | TRBJ2-1 | TRBV2 | TGTGCCAGCAGTGAAGCTACCTCGCGGGGGGCCGACTATGAGCAGTTCTTC | CASSEATSRGADYEQFF
- | TRBD1 | TRBJ1-2 | TRBV28 | TGTGCCAGCAGTTACAACATACAGGGGGCCGGGGGCTACACCTTC | CASSYNIQGAGGYTF
- | TRBD1 | TRBJ1-6 | TRBV9 | TGTGCCAGCAGCGGACGGACAGGAGACAATCCCCTCCACTTT | CASSGRTGDNPLHF
once | TRBD2 | TRBJ2-7 | TRBV13 | TGTGCCAGCAGCCCTGATACGGGGGGGCGGGGGTACGAGCAGTACTTC | CASSPDTGGRGYEQYF
once | TRBD1 | TRBJ1-5 | TRBV10-3 | TGTGCCATAGCCTCAGGGGGAAGTAGCAATCAGCCCCAGCATTTT | CAIASGGSSNQPQHF
- | TRBD1 | TRBJ1-3 | TRBV3-1/TRBV3-2 | TGTGCCAGCAGCCAAGGGACAGGGGCTAGGAACACCATATATTTT | CASSQGTGARNTIYF
- | TRBD2 | TRBJ2-1 | TRBV3-1/TRBV3-2 | TGTGCCAGCAGCCAGGAACCGGGGGGGCCAGGGCAGTTCTTC | CASSQEPGGPGQFF
- | - | TRBJ1-1 | TRBV6-5 | TGTGCCAGCAGCAGACATCTAATGAACACTGAAGCTTTCTTT | CASSRHLMNTEAFF
- | - | TRBJ1-1 | TRBV5-6 | TGTGCCAGCAGCCTAGGACAGTCTGAAGCTTTCTTT | CASSLGQSEAFF
- | - | TRBJ1-4 | TRBV9 | TGTGCCAGCAGCTCGACAGTTTCTAATGAAAAACTGTTTTTT | CASSSTVSNEKLFF
- | TRBD2 | TRBJ2-1 | TRBV3-1/TRBV3-2 | TGTGCCAGCAGCCCCCGTAGCGGGGGGCCGAGCTCCTACAATGAGCAGTTCTTC | CASSPRSGGPSSYNEQFF
- | - | TRBJ1-5 | TRBV2 | TGTGCCAGCAGGGATACAGGGAATCAGCCCCAGCATTTT | CASRDTGNQPQHF